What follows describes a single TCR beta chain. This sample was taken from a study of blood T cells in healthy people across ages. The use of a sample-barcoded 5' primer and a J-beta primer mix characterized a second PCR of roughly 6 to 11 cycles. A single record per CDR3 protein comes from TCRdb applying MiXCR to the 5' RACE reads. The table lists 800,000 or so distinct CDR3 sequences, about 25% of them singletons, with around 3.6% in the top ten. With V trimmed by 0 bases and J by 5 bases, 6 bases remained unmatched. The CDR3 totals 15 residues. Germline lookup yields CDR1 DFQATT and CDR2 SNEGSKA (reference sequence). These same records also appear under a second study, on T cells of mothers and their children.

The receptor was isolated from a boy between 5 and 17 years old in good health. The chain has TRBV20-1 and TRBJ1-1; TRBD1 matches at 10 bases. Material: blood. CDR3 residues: CSAREGQGGKTEAFF. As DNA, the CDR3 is TGCAGTGCTAGAGAAGGACAGGGGGGAAAAACTGAAGCTTTCTTT.